These T cell receptor beta chains were read from a single sample in a study of identical twins. TCRdb analysed the 5' RACE reads with MiXCR anew, one entry per CDR3 protein. The sample has some 690,000 distinct CDR3 sequences, less than 25% seen once. These data were likewise used in another study, on T cells expressing NK-cell markers.

Sequences were obtained from PBMCs. The receptor source for this set is a woman aged 18-35 years in good health. Each CDR3 is given with its conserved first and last residue. D genes are given only for firm matches. Some rows mark clone size as missing; the rest say once, few, many or name a class of expanded clone.

v_call	clone_size	j_call	d_call	cdr3_nt	cdr3_aa
TRBV30	-	TRBJ2-3	-	TGTGCCTGGAGTAGGTCGGTCAATACAGATACGCAGTATTTT	CAWSRSVNTDTQYF
TRBV20-1	few	TRBJ2-6	-	TGCAGTGCTAGGGGGTCCTATGGGGCCAACGTCCTGACTTTC	CSARGSYGANVLTF
TRBV5-1	-	TRBJ2-2	-	TGCGCCAGCAGCTTTAAGGTTCCGGACGGGGAGCTGTTTTTT	CASSFKVPDGELFF
TRBV5-1	many	TRBJ2-7	-	TGTGCCAGCAGCTTAGGGACTTACTACGAGCAGTACTTC	CASSLGTYYEQYF
TRBV3-1	-	TRBJ2-4	-	TGTGCCAGCAGCCAAGATCCCAGACTAGCCAAAAACATTCAGTACTTC	CASSQDPRLAKNIQYF
TRBV12-3/TRBV12-4	-	TRBJ1-2	-	TGTGCCAGCAGTTTTGGGTCGGGTGGCTACACCTTC	CASSFGSGGYTF
TRBV20-1	many	TRBJ1-4	-	TGCAGTGCCAGCCCAGATTCAACTAATGAAAAACTGTTTTTT	CSASPDSTNEKLFF
TRBV15	few	TRBJ2-7	TRBD2	TGTGCCACCAGCAGAGTTCCTAGCGGGAGTCCCTACGAGCAGTACTTC	CATSRVPSGSPYEQYF
TRBV3-1	many	TRBJ2-3	-	TGTGCCAGCAGCCTCCGGAGGGGAGATACGCAGTATTTT	CASSLRRGDTQYF
TRBV18	few	TRBJ2-3	-	TGTGCCAGCTCACCAACGACAGGCACAGATACGCAGTATTTT	CASSPTTGTDTQYF